The present T cell receptor beta chain was sequenced within a study of T-cell memory formation after mild COVID-19. Background on the study: The study found TCR clusters largely donor specific. Study results and limitations: Pre-infection memory already had some responding clones, implying cross-reactive memory joined. CD4/CD8 balance held among clones contracting day 15 to 85, and later expanders leaned CD4+.

The 5'RACE method, run with constant-segment primers, produced TCR alpha and TCR beta cDNA libraries (carrying sample barcodes and UMIs). In TCRdb, the 5' RACE reads were re-called with MiXCR into one record per CDR3 protein. The data hold hundreds of thousands of distinct CDR3 sequences, with less than 20% observed a single time. In regard to this clonotype: The antigen is not known.

Germline V lookup: CDR1 MNHEY, CDR2 SMNVEV (reference sequence). The CDR3 runs 15 residues. Trimming took off 4 bases at V and 4 bases at J, with 14 bases between the two ends. Sequencing was carried out using PBMCs or a T cell subset sorted from them (not recorded which). The V gene is TRBV27, the J gene TRBJ1-3, with D unresolved. The receptor's source is a man aged 18 to 29 who had mild COVID-19 (a few samples of this study predate the infection). Cell type and time point are not known. CDR3 bases: TGTGCCAGCAGTTACATCCCGCTCTCCGGAAACACCATATATTTT. Its translation is CASSYIPLSGNTIYF.